This T cell receptor (beta chain) emerged from a study of T cells in women clearing cervical HPV infection. Study-level background: Controls gave blood once infection was undetectable; cases at lesion identification. Case blood was drawn a median approximately 150 days after lesion detection. General study results and limits: Controls had more TRBV6-7 (about 0.16%) than cases (0.11%). Combining TCR richness with V gene abundances gave roughly 0.8 AUC.

With respect to this clone: As yet, its antigen is unknown. The read gets to within 3 residues of the CDR3 end, and the germline J gene fills in the rest.

Sequencing used immunoSEQ multiplex PCR; TCRdb keeps in-frame clones, though not all of them. The sample includes about 39,000 clones. Germline V gene data show CDR1 as LNHDA and CDR2 as SQIVND (reference sequence). There are 14 residues in the CDR3. The origin of this receptor is a woman aged 18 to 75 with a cervical HPV16 infection that either progressed to CIN3+ or cleared (not recorded which). J is TRBJ2-2 and V is TRBV19, with D possibly TRBD1 on 6 matching bases. Input material: blood buffy coat. CDR3 residues: CASSRTATNEKLFF. The sequenced part of the CDR3 DNA is TGTGCCAGTAGTAGGACAGCAACTAATGAAAAG. Looking up the rest from reference TRBV19 and TRBJ2-2 gives the full variable domain: DGGITQSPKYLFRKEGQNVTLSCEQNLNHDAMYWYRQDPGQGLRLIYYSQIVNDFQKGDIAEGYSVSREKKESFPLTVTSAQKNPTAFYLCASSRTATNEKLFFGEGSRLTVL.